This TCR beta chain was sequenced in a study of post-analysis software for immune sequencing data (dated by TCRdb to about 2015). Looking at the study overall: Recorded disease courses included relapsing-remitting, secondary progressive and progressive-relapsing multiple sclerosis, with some patients lacking subtype annotation. A subset of samples was prepared in parallel using single-end sample barcoding, then pooled and co-amplified after Illumina adapter ligation. The patient repertoires were set against about 12 previously published healthy control repertoires from donors whose ages ranged from roughly 6 to 26 years.

To note about this clonotype: Its antigen is not yet known. No much larger clone exists at a distance of one base, and base qualities are not known.

Counted from cysteine to phenylalanine, this CDR3 has 16 amino acids. Only the CDR3 region is kept as DNA, spanning 48 bases read in frame from base 1. At the junction V is shortened by 5 bases and J by 5 bases, with 21 bases in between. The germline V gene (reference sequence) gives CDR1 as MNHEY and CDR2 as SMNVEV. Receptor amplification or capture employed PCR. Sequencing instrument: Illumina HiSeq 2500. To reduce PCR and sequencing biases, unique molecular identifiers were incorporated into the TCR beta cDNA libraries. About 500,000 cDNA molecules were obtained per 1 to 10 million input T cells, so each molecule approximated one T cell. The patient libraries were prepared and sequenced using the same protocol as the earlier healthy control dataset. Within a given batch, samples were prepared together, multiplexed and sequenced on the same HiSeq lane. On the authors' methods: MIGEC handled the raw barcoded reads, throwing out single-read molecular identifier groups before consensus assembly and CDR3 extraction. VDJtools was used for post-analysis of the clonotype tables, with diversity normalized by down-sampling every dataset to the smallest sample size. In repertoire overlap clustering, CDR3 amino acid sequences, but not nucleotide sequences, were matched to correct batch-related cross-sample contamination. The public reads were reanalyzed by TCRdb: fastp trimming at Q25, MiXCR alignment, in-frame beta chains only. Each entry merges the rows of one CDR3 protein and shows their most common DNA and genes. Clone size and V and J calls follow TCRdb, not the original study. The sample table lists about 620,000 distinct CDR3 sequences, roughly two fifths of them with a count of one. The top ten constitute under 2% of the sample.

To demonstrate the VDJtools post-analysis software, TCR beta repertoires were profiled from the peripheral blood of some 12 young patients with multiple sclerosis. The patients with multiple sclerosis were children and adolescents between roughly 6 and 16 years of age. The investigation overall reported the following: The control group was slightly older than the multiple sclerosis patient group. Strong co-clustering of samples prepared in the same batch was shown by direct clustering with F measure, prompting a batch-effect correction. Multiple sclerosis patients had significantly lower normalized Chao1 diversity than controls, a result that suggests substantial peripheral T-cell clonal expansion. Significantly higher frequencies in patients than in controls were found for five or six TRBV segments, including TRBV5-6, TRBV5-1 and TRBV20-1.

Recombination joined TRBV27 with TRBJ1-2, with no D gene named confidently. Source material: blood. The TCR sequence derives from a girl aged 10 to 17 with multiple sclerosis. The nucleotide sequence reads TGTGCCAGCAGTCCCATGGTAGGGTTGAGAGAGTATGGCTACACCTTC. Its translation reads: CASSPMVGLREYGYTF.